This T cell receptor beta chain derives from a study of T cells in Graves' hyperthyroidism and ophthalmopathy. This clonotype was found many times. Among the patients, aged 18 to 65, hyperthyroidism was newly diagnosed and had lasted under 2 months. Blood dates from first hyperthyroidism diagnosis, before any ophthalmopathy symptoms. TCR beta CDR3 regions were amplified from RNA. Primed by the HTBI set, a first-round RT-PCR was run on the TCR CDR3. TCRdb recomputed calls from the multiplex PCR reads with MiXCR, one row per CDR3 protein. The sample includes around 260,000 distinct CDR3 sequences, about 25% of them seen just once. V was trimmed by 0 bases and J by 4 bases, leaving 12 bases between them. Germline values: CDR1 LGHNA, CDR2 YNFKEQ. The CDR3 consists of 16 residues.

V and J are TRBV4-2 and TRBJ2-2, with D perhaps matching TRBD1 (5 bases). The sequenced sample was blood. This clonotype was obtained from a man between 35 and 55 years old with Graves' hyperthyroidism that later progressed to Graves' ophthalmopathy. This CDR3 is CASSQDQGASTGELFF. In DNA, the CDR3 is TGTGCCAGCAGCCAAGACCAAGGGGCTTCCACCGGGGAGCTGTTTTTT.